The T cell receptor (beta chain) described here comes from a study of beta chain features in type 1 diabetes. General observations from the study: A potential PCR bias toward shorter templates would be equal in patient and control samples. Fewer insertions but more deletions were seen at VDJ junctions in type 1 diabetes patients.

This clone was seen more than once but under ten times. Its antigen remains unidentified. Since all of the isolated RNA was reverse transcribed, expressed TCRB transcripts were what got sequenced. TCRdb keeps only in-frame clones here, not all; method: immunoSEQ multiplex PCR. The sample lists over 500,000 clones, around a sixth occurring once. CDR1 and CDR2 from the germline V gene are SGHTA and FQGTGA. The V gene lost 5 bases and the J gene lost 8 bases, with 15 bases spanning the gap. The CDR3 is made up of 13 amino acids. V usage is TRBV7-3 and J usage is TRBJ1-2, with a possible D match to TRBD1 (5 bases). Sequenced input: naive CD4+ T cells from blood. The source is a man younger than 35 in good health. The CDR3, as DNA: TGTGCCAGCAGCATCGACCCAGGGATCGGCTACACCTTC. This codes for CASSIDPGIGYTF.